This T cell receptor beta chain was recorded in a study of blood T cell repertoires in COVID-19. The Seattle patients, enrolled during active infection, were followed longitudinally. In the authors' methods: The authors estimated nucleated cell counts from reference gene primer amplification. Sequencing was performed with immunoSEQ multiplex PCR; in TCRdb, only in-frame clones are kept and a portion is missing. D and trimming come from the DNA, and the V and J calls and clone size come from that table. The table includes about 350,000 clones, more than 75% detected once. This CDR3 region has 15 residues. Germline-derived CDR1 and CDR2 are LNHDA and SQIVND (reference sequence). V lost 3 bases and J 0 bases, leaving 11 bases between the germline ends.

Specimen: peripheral blood. This chain uses TRBV19 with TRBJ1-2; D is ambiguous. The clonotype comes from a woman between 45 and 60 years old with COVID-19, enrolled during active disease. CDR3 DNA sequence: TGTGCCAGTAGTATTGAGACACTGACTAACTATGGCTACACCTTC. It specifies CASSIETLTNYGYTF.